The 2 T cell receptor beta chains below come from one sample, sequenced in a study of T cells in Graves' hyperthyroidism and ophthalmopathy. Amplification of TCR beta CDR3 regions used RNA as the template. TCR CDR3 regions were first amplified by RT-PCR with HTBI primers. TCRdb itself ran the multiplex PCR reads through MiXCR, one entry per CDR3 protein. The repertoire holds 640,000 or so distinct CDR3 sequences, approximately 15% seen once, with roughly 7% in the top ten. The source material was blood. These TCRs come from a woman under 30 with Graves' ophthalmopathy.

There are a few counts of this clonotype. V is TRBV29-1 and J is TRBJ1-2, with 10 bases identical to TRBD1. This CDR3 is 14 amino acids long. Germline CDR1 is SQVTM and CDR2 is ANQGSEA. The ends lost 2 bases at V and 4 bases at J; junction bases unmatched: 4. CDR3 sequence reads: CSVEPGQGRYGYTF. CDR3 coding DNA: TGCAGCGTTGAACCGGGACAGGGGCGCTATGGCTACACCTTC.

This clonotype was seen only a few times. The CDR3 loop reads CSARTPDRGVGEQFF. The CDR3 coding sequence is TGCAGTGCTAGGACCCCCGACAGGGGGGTGGGAGAGCAGTTCTTC. The chain joins TRBV20-1 to TRBJ2-1, with TRBD1 identical over 9 bases. Germline V gene sequence: CDR1 DFQATT, CDR2 SNEGSKA (reference sequence). This CDR3 contains 15 residues. V gave up 3 bases and J gave up 10 bases; unmatched junction bases: 13.